The 25 T cell receptor beta chains below were found in one sample sequenced in a study of blood T cell repertoires in COVID-19. TCRdb's table, derived via immunoSEQ multiplex PCR, lists solely in-frame clones and lacks some. The sample lists about 250,000 clones, just under 85% seen once, with around 6.4% in the top ten. Material: peripheral blood. These receptors were taken from an older woman with active or convalescent COVID-19.

The chain has TRBV10-3 and TRBJ1-6; 10 positions agree with TRBD1. Germline CDR1 is ENHRY and CDR2 is SYGVKD. The CDR3 runs to 14 residues. V dropped 9 bases and J dropped 6; count of bases not matched to a gene: 5. In DNA form, the CDR3 reads TGTGCCATTAGACAGGGGGCTGCTAATTCACCCCTCCACTTT. Residues: CAIRQGAANSPLHF.

A word on this clone: The same CDR3 is also encoded by other DNA sequences in this sample. The J gene is TRBJ1-2, the V gene TRBV11-3; D is perhaps TRBD1 (5 bases). V lost 3 bases, J lost 4 bases, and 9 bases lay in between. The CDR3 is 13 residues long. Germline lookup yields CDR1 SGHNT and CDR2 YENEEA. As DNA, the CDR3 is TGTGCCAGCAGCTTGTCGGGGGGCTATGGCTACACCTTC. This encodes CASSLSGGYGYTF.

The rearrangement joins TRBV4-2 to TRBJ2-2, with a weak D call TRBD1 (5 bases). The V gene lost 3 bases and the J gene lost 1 base, with 9 bases spanning the gap. The CDR3 is 15 amino acids. Germline V gene lookup returns CDR1 LGHNA and CDR2 YNFKEQ. The DNA of the CDR3 is TGTGCCAGCAGCCATGGTCAGGGGAACACCGGGGAGCTGTTTTTT. This codes for CASSHGQGNTGELFF.

On this clone: The same CDR3 also results from other DNA sequences found in this sample. The rearrangement uses TRBV4-1 and TRBJ2-7; D is uncertain. CDR3 length equals 15 residues. Trimming cost V 0 bases and J 0 bases, with 9 bases left between them. In germline, CDR1 is MGHRA, CDR2 YSYEKL. The CDR3 DNA reads TGCGCCAGCAGCCAAGAGACATCGAGCTCCTACGAGCAGTACTTC. Its protein product is CASSQETSSSYEQYF.

V is TRBV5-5 and J is TRBJ2-7; 11 positions agree with TRBD2. The V and J ends lost 0 bases and 12 bases, in that order; junction bases with no gene match: 8. This CDR3 contains 14 residues. From germline, CDR1 is SGHKS and CDR2 YYEKEE (reference sequence). Here the CDR3 reads CASSLALAGGQSYV. CDR3 DNA sequence: TGTGCCAGCAGCTTGGCTCTAGCGGGGGGTCAATCGTACGTC.

CDR3 nucleotide sequence: TGTGCCAGCAGCCAAGAGACAGGGGGTGGCGGGGAGCTGTTTTTT. It codes for CASSQETGGGGELFF. This chain links TRBV4-2 with TRBJ2-2; 9 bases line up with TRBD1. This CDR3 comprises 15 residues. Germline CDR1 and CDR2: LGHNA and YNFKEQ. With 0 bases clipped from V and 7 bases from J, the junction kept 3 bases outside the gene matches.

The J gene is TRBJ2-5, the V gene TRBV4-1, with D possibly TRBD2 on 5 matching bases. CDR3 length: 16 residues. V was clipped by 1 base and J by 5 bases, with 17 bases between them. CDR1 and CDR2 from the germline V gene are MGHRA and YSYEKL. The CDR3: CASSQGLRGVRETQYF. CDR3 nucleotides: TGCGCCAGCAGCCAAGGTCTCCGGGGTGTTAGGGAGACCCAGTACTTC.

The rearrangement links TRBV6-6 to TRBJ2-7; D may be TRBD1 (6 bases). V dropped 2 bases and J dropped 5 bases, with 16 bases sitting between them. Germline CDR1 and CDR2: MNHNY and SVGAGI (reference sequence). This CDR3 contains 15 residues. The CDR3 coding sequence is TGTGCCAGCAGTTACAGCGCGCAGGGGTCTCACGAGCAGTACTTC. As protein: CASSYSAQGSHEQYF.

The chain carries TRBV29-1 and TRBJ1-1, with a possible D match to TRBD1 (5 bases). V was trimmed by 3 bases and J by 1 base, leaving 15 bases between them. The germline CDR1 and CDR2 sequences are SQVTM and ANQGSEA. The CDR3 is 15 amino acids. The chain's CDR3 is CSVEKPTAQNTEAFF. CDR3 in DNA: TGCAGCGTTGAGAAACCGACAGCCCAGAACACTGAAGCTTTCTTT.

This clone was detected a few times. For the CDR3, the DNA is TGCGCCAGCATTTCACAGGGATATAGCAATCAGCCCCAGCATTTT. Translation gives CASISQGYSNQPQHF. The chain is built from TRBV23-1 and TRBJ1-5; a possible D gene is TRBD1 (6 bases). TRBV23-1 qualifies as an ORF whose function is uncertain. CDR3 length equals 15 residues. V lost 7 bases to trimming and J lost 0 bases, with 13 bases between them.

The gene calls are TRBV11-3 and TRBJ1-1, with 7 bases lining up with TRBD1. CDR3 length: 15 amino acids. Germline V gene sequence: CDR1 SGHNT, CDR2 YENEEA. V shed 5 bases and J 0 bases; nucleotides not matched to a gene: 6. As DNA, the CDR3 is TGTGCCAGCAGCCGGGACAGCCTCATGAACACTGAAGCTTTCTTT. It yields the protein CASSRDSLMNTEAFF. Supplemented by reference TRBV11-3 and TRBJ1-1, the full variable domain reads EAGVVQSPRYKIIEKKQPVAFWCNPISGHNTLYWYLQNLGQGPELLIRYENEEAVDDSQLPKDRFSAERLKGVDSTLKIQPAELGDSAVYLCASSRDSLMNTEAFFGQGTRLTVV.

The chain carries TRBV12-3 or TRBV12-4 and TRBJ2-7; TRBD1 matches 8 bases. Trimming cost V 3 bases and J 6 bases; bases outside gene matches: 4. The CDR3 covers 13 residues. This CDR3 is CASSLTGVTEQYV. Here the CDR3 DNA reads TGTGCCAGCAGTTTGACAGGGGTGACCGAGCAGTACGTC.

V gene TRBV18 combines with J gene TRBJ2-7; no reliable D call. The ends were cut back, 4 bases at V and 0 bases at J, with 10 bases in the middle. The length of the CDR3 is 14 residues. Germline V gives CDR1 KGHSH, CDR2 LQKENI. CDR3 protein: CASSRERSSYEQYV. The CDR3 region has the DNA TGTGCCAGCTCACGAGAACGGAGCTCCTACGAGCAGTACGTC.

The J gene is TRBJ1-5, the V gene TRBV21-1; no check of the table's D call, TRBD1, against the DNA was made. TRBV21-1 is recorded as a pseudogene. The CDR3 contains 15 residues. CDR3 sequence (DNA): TGTGCCAGCACCGACTCGGGACACCAACCAGGGCCCCAGCATTTT. This codes for CASTDSGHQPGPQHF.

The chain recombines TRBV6-5 with TRBJ1-1; D is undetermined. V lost 0 bases, J lost 12 bases, and 23 bases lay in between. Per germline, CDR1 MNHEY and CDR2 SVGAGI. The CDR3 totals 16 residues. The CDR3 loop reads CASSYSSNLPREGTFF. The CDR3 nucleotides read TGTGCCAGCAGTTACTCGAGTAATCTTCCCCGAGAGGGAACTTTCTTT.

The chain is built from TRBV15 and TRBJ1-6; 8 nucleotides align to TRBD1. CDR1 LNHNV and CDR2 YYDKDF come from the germline V gene (reference sequence). Losses at the gene ends were 2 bases for V and 8 bases for J; bases not matched to a gene: 5. The CDR3 consists of 15 residues. CDR3 in DNA: TGTGCCACCAGCAGAAATCCGGGACAGGATTCACCCCTCCACTTT. Translation: CATSRNPGQDSPLHF.

The chain has TRBV5-6 and TRBJ1-1; TRBD1 might be the D (5 bases). The CDR3 has 13 amino acids. In germline, CDR1 is SGHDT, CDR2 YYEEEE. V lost 1 base, J lost 4 bases, and 8 bases lay in between. The CDR3 here is CASSLRGSTEAFF. The CDR3, as DNA: TGTGCCAGCAGCTTGAGGGGTTCCACTGAAGCTTTCTTT.

This clone has a handful of counts. This sample also contains other DNA sequences that code for the same CDR3. The chain joins TRBV28 to TRBJ1-2; D possibly corresponds to TRBD1 (6 bases). The germline CDR1 and CDR2 sequences are MDHEN and SYDVKM. Trimming took 5 bases from V and 7 from J, leaving 8 bases between them. This CDR3 has 11 amino acids. CDR3 region: CASSPRGGYTF. The DNA for the CDR3 is TGTGCCAGCAGTCCCAGGGGTGGCTACACCTTC.

Worth noting for this clone: Germline and junction disagree at one end, which may indicate a read error. V and J are TRBV11-1 and TRBJ1-1; TRBD1 agrees at 7 bases. This CDR3 region has 14 residues. CDR1 and CDR2 from the germline V gene are SGHAT and FQDESV (reference sequence). In nucleotides, the CDR3 is TGTGCCAGCAGCTTAGCGCCCGAGGGGGCCCCGCCGGTCTTT. Protein product: CASSLAPEGAPPVF. Full variable domain (rest looked up from reference TRBV11-1 and TRBJ1-1): EAEVAQSPRYKITEKSQAVAFWCDPISGHATLYWYRQILGQGPELLVQFQDESVVDDSQLPKDRFSAERLKGVDSTLKIQPAELGDSAMYLCASSLAPEGAPPVFGQGTRLTVV.

The rearrangement joins TRBV2 to TRBJ2-7; D is ambiguous. CDR3 length: 15 amino acids. The germline V gene encodes CDR1 SNHLY and CDR2 FYNNEI. Trimming took 2 bases from V and 1 from J, leaving 12 bases between them. In nucleotides, the CDR3 is TGTGCCAGCAGTGAAATGGCCTTAAATTCCTACGAGCAGTACGTC. Translated: CASSEMALNSYEQYV.

The gene calls are TRBV5-1 and TRBJ2-3; 10 nucleotides agree with TRBD2. J gave up 2 bases and V 4 bases, and 7 bases lay outside the gene matches. The CDR3 spans 16 residues. Germline CDR1 is SGHRS and CDR2 is YFSETQ. The CDR3: CASSPSGRVYTDTQYF. For the CDR3, the DNA is TGCGCCAGCAGCCCCAGCGGGAGGGTCTACACAGATACGCAGTATTTT.

V is TRBV14 and J is TRBJ1-4; 7 bases map to TRBD1. Per the germline V gene, CDR1 is SGHDN and CDR2 is FVKESK. The CDR3 has 16 amino acids. Trimming at V came to 4 bases and at J to 7 bases, leaving 12 bases not matched to a gene. CDR3: CASSRDRGRGFEKLFF. The CDR3 nucleotides read TGTGCCAGCAGCCGGGATAGGGGGCGAGGTTTTGAAAAACTGTTTTTT. Supplemented by reference TRBV14 and TRBJ1-4, the full variable domain reads EAGVTQFPSHSVIEKGQTVTLRCDPISGHDNLYWYRRVMGKEIKFLLHFVKESKQDESGMPNNRFLAERTGGTYSTLKVQPAELEDSGVYFCASSRDRGRGFEKLFFGSGTQLSVL.

The chain has TRBV18 and TRBJ2-2; 14 bases map to TRBD2. This CDR3 comprises 17 residues. J lost 5 bases, V lost 0 bases, and 2 bases had no gene match. Germline-derived CDR1 and CDR2 are KGHSH and LQKENI. The DNA of the CDR3 is TGTGCCAGCTCACCACCGGGACTAGCGGGGGCGACCGGGGAGCTGTTTTTT. As protein: CASSPPGLAGATGELFF.

This clone has just a few counts. The chain links TRBV24-1 to TRBJ2-1; 8 bases map to TRBD2. V gave up 1 base and J gave up 6 bases; unmatched junction bases: 4. CDR3 size: 15 residues. Per germline, CDR1 KGHDR and CDR2 SFDVKD. DNA for the CDR3: TGTGCCACCAGTGATTTCGCGACTAGCGCCAATGAGCAGTTCTTC. Protein product: CATSDFATSANEQFF.

The CDR3 here is CASSLAPGLSYNSPLHF. In DNA, the CDR3 is TGTGCCAGCAGCTTGGCCCCCGGACTCTCCTATAATTCACCCCTCCACTTT. The chain combines TRBV5-5 with TRBJ1-6; D unresolved. The CDR3 spans 17 residues. Trimming took 0 bases from V and 0 from J, leaving 10 bases between them. CDR1 and CDR2 from the germline V gene are SGHKS and YYEKEE (reference sequence).